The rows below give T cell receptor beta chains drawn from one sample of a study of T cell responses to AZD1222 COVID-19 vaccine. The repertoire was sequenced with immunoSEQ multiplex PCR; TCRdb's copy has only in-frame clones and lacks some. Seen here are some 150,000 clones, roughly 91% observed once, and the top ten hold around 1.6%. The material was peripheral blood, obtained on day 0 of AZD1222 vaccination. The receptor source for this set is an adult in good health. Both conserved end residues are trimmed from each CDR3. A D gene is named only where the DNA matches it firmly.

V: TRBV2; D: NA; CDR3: ASSPGGAPEAF
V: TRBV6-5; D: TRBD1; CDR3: ASSRQGSTEAF
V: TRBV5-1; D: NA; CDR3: ASTSPGNEQF
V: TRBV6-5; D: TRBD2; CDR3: ASSERGSYNEQF
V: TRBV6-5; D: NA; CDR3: ASSILVWSNQPQH
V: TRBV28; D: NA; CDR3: ASSLPQGGGYT
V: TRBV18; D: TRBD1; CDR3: ASSPRTGGTEAF
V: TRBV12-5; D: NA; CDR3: ASGQSGANVLT
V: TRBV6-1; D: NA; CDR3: ASSEFVGVFYNEQF
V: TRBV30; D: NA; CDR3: AWSRVQVGSQPQH
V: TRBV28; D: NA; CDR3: ASSLTLGQPEAF
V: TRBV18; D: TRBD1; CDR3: ASSPQGANNYGYT
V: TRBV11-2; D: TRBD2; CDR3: ASSSPGGEAYEQY
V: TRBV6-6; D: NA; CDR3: ASSYSEGPFYGYT
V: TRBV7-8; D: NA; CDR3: ASSLRTELSSGNTIY
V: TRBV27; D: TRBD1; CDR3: ASSDRDPRTDTQY
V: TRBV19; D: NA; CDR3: ASSIDAVRPEAF
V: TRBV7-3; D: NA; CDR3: ASSLRPPGLGEGEQY
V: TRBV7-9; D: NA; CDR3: ASSPIGRAF
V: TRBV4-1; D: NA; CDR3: ASSQRPDRLQETQY
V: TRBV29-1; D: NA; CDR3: SVAFRLLNTEAF
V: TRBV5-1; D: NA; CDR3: ASSLEGGQRTDTQY
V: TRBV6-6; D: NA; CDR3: ASIPTRESGNTIY
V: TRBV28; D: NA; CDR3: ASSTTSAGGYT
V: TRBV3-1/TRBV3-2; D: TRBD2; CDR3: ASSHKAGVGTDTQY
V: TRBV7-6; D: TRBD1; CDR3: ASSWGDRVSDTQY
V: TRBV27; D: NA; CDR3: ASSQTGFEQF
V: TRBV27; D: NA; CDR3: ASSFHGNTEAF
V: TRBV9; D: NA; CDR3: ASSARAPAGTQY
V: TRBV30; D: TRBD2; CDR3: AWRTLGTSGQETQY
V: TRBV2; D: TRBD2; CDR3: ASGTSGGSGTSYNEQF
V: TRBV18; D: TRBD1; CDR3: ASSNRTGGLTDTQY
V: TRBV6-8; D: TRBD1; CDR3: ASSSKGASVNGYT
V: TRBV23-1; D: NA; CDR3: ASSHGEISYNEQF
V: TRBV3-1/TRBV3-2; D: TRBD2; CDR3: ASSQVGLAGGAGELF
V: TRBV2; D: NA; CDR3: ASMKGGPQH
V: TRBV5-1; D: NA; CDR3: ASSLGVGTYEQY
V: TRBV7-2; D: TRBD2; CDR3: ASGRESGANVLT
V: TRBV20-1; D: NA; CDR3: SARGPGEAF
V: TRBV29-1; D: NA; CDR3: SDGGGKAENTEAF
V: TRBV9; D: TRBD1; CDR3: ASSVGQGGNTIY
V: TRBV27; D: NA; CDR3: ASSLGTSAMNTEAF
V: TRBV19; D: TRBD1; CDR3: ASSTTGGVTGELF
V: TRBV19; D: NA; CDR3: ASFPRDRWNTEAF
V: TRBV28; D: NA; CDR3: ASIPQGWAAEAF
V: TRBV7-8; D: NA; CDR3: ASSWPGGAPYNEQF
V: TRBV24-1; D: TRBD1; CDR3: ATSGPGQRTF
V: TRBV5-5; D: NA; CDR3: ASSLGYHTEAF
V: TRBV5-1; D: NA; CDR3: ASSLVGVYEQY
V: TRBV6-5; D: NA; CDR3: ASSYSWEKPRNEQF
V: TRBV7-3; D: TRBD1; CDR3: ASSLKGQGLGNQPQH
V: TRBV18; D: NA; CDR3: ASSPPIGRVNTEAF
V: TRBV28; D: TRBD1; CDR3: ASSVGTVNQPQH
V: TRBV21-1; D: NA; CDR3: ASSVRSYEQY
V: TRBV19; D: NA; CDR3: ASRWATDNRYSNQPQH
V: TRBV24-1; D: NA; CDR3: ATSDWFGTDTQY
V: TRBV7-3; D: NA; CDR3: ASSKERNTEAF
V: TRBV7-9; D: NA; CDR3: ASSLLGNTGELF
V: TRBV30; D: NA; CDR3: AWSVGRSEQF
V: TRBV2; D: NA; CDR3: ASSDGSYGYT